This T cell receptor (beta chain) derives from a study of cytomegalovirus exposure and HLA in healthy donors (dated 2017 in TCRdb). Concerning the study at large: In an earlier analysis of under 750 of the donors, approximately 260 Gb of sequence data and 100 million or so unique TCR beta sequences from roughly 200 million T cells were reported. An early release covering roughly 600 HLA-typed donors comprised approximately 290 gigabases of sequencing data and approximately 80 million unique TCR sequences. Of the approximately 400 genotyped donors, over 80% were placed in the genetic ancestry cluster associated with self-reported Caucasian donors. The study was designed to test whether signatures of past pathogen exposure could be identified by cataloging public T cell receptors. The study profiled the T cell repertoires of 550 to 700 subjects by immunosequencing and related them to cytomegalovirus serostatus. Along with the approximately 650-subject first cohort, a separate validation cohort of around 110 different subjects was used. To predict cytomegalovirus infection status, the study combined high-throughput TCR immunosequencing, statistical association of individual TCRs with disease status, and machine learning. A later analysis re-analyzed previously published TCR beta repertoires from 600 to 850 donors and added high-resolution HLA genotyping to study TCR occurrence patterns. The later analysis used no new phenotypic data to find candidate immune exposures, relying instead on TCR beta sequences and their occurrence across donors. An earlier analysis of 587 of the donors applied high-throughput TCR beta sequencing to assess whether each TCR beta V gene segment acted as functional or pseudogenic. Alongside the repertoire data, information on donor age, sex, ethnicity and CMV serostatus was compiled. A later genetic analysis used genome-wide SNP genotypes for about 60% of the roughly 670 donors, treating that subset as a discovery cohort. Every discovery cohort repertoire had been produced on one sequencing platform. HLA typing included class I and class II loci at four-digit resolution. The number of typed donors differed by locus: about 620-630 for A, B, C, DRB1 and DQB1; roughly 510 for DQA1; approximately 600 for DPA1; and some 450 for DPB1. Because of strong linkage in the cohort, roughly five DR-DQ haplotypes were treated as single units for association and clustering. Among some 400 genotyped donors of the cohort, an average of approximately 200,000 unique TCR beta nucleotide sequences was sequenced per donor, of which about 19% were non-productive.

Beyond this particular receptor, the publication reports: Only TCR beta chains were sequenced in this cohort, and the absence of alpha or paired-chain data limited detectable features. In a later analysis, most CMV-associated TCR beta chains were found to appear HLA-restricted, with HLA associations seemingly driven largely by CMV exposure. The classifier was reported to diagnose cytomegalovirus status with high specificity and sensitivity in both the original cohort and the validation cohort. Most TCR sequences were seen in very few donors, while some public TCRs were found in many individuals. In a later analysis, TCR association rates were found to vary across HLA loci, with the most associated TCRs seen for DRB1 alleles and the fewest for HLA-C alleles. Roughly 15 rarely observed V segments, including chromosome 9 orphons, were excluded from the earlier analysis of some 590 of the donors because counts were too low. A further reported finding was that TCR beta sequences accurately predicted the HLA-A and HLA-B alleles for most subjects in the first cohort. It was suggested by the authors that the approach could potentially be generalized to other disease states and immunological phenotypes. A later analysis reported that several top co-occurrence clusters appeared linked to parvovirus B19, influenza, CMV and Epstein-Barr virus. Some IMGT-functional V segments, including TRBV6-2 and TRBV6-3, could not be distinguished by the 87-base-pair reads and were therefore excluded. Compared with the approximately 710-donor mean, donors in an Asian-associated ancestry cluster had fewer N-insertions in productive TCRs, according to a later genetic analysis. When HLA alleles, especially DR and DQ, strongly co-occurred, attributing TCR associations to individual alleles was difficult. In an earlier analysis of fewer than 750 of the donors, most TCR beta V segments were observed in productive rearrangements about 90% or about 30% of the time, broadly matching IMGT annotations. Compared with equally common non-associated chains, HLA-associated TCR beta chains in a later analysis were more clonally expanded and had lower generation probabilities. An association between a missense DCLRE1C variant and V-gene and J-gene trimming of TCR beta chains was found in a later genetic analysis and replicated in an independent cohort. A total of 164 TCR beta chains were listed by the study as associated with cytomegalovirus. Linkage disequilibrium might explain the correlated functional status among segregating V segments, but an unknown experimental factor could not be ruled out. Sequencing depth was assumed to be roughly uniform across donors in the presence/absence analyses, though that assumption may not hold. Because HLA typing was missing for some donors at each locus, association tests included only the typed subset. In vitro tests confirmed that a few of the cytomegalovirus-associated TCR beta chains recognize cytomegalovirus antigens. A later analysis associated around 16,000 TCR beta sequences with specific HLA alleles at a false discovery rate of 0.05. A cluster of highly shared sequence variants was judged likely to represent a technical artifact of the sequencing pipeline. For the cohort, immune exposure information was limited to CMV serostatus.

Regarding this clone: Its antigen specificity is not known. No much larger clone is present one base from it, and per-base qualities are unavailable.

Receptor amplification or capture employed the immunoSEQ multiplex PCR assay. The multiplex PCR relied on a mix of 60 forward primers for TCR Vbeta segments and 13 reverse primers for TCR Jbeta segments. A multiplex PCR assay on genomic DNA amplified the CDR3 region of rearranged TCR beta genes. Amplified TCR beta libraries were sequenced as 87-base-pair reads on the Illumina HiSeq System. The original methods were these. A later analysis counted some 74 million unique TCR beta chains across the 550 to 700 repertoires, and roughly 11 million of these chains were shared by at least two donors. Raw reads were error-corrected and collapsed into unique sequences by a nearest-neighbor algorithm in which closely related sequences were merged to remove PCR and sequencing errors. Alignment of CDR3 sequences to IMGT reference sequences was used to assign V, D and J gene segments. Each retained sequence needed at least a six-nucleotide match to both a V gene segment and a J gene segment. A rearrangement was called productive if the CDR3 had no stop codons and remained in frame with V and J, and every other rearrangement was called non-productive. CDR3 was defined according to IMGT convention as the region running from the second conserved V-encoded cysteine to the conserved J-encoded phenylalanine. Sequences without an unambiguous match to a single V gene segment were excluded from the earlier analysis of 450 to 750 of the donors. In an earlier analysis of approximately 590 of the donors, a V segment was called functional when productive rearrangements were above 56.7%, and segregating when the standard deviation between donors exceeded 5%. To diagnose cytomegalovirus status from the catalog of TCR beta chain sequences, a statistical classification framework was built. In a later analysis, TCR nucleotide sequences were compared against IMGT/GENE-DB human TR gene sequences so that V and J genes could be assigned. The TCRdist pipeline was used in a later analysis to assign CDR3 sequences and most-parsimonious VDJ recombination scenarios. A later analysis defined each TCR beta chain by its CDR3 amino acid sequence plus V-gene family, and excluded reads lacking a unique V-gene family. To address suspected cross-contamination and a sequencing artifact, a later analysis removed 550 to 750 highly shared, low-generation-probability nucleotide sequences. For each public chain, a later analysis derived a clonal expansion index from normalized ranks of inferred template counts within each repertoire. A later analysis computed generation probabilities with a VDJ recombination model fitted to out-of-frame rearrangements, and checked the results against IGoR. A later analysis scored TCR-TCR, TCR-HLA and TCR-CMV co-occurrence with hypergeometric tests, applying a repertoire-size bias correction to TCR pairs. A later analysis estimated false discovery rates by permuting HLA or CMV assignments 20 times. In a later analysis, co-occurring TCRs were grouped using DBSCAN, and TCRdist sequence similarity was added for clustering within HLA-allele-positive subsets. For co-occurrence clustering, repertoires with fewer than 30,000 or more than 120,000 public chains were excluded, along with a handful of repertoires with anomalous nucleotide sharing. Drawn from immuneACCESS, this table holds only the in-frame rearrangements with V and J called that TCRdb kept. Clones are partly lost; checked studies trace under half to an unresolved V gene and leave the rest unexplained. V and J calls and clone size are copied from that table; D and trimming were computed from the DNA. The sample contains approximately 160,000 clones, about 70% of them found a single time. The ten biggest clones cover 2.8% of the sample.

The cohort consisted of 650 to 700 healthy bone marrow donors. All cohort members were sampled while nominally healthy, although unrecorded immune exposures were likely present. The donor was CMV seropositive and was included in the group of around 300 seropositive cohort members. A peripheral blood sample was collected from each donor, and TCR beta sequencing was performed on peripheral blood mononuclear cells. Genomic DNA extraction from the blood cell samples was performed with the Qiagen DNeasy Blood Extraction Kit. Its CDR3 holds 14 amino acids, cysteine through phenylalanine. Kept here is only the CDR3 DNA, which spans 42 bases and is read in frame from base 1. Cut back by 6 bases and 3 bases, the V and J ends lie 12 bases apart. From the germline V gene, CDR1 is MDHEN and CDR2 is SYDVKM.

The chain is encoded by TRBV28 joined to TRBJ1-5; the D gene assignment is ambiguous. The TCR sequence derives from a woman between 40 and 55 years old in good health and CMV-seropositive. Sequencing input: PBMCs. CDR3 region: CASREFRDNQPQHF. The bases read TGTGCCAGCAGAGAATTCCGGGACAATCAGCCCCAGCATTTT.